These T cell receptor beta chains were read from a single sample in a study of CD4 T cells in relation to SARS-CoV-2 and coronaviruses. Generated by immunoSEQ multiplex PCR, the TCRdb table keeps only in-frame clones and is missing some. Counted here are about 59,000 clones, around 86% occurring once; the ten biggest clones make up around 1.5%. Sequenced input: memory CD4+ T cells from PBMCs. The receptors stem from a human donor in good health. Both conserved end residues are part of each CDR3. D genes are given only for firm matches. Clone size is stated in some rows and not others, as once, few, many or a class when expanded.

J,D,size,V,CDR3,DNA
TRBJ2-1,TRBD2,.,TRBV4-1,CASSQETGGTYNEQFF,TGCGCCAGCAGCCAAGAGACGGGAGGAACCTACAATGAGCAGTTCTTC
TRBJ2-4,.,.,TRBV6-7,CASTQRTGERAKNIQYF,TGTGCCAGCACTCAACGAACGGGGGAAAGAGCCAAAAACATTCAGTACTTC
TRBJ1-5,.,.,TRBV19,CASMGTASRPQHF,TGTGCCAGTATGGGGACGGCCAGTCGGCCCCAGCATTTT
TRBJ2-7,.,.,TRBV21-1,CASSKVVGAGMTYEQYF,TGTGCCAGCAGCAAAGTGGTAGGTGCGGGAATGACCTACGAGCAGTACTTC
TRBJ2-3,.,once,TRBV11-2,CASSFHRDPWTDTQYF,TGTGCCAGCAGCTTCCACAGGGACCCCTGGACAGATACGCAGTATTTT
TRBJ2-7,.,.,TRBV19,CASSIQGGRNEQYF,TGTGCCAGTAGTATCCAGGGAGGAAGGAACGAGCAGTACTTC
TRBJ2-1,TRBD2,.,TRBV9,CASSGRGSGTSGTKGYNEQFF,TGTGCCAGCAGCGGGAGAGGATCCGGGACTAGCGGGACCAAAGGCTACAATGAGCAGTTCTTC
TRBJ2-2,.,.,TRBV10-1,CASSETLAGLPGELFF,TGCGCCAGCAGTGAGACCCTCGCTGGGCTGCCCGGGGAGCTGTTTTTT
TRBJ2-1,TRBD2,.,TRBV6-5,CASSYSRTSLPNEQFF,TGTGCCAGCAGTTACTCGAGGACTAGCCTCCCGAATGAGCAGTTCTTC
TRBJ2-1,TRBD1,.,TRBV29-1,CSAQGVAYNEQFF,TGCAGCGCACAGGGGGTAGCCTACAATGAGCAGTTCTTC
TRBJ2-1,.,.,TRBV2,CASSEDRDNEQFF,TGTGCCAGCAGTGAAGACAGGGATAATGAGCAGTTCTTC
TRBJ2-5,.,.,TRBV7-9,CASTVGGIVETQYF,TGTGCCAGCACCGTCGGCGGGATTGTGGAGACCCAGTACTTC
TRBJ2-7,TRBD1,.,TRBV18,CASSPPYRGTYEQYF,TGTGCCAGCTCACCACCGTACAGGGGCACCTACGAGCAGTACTTC
TRBJ2-7,.,.,TRBV18,CASSRSTGSYEQYF,TGTGCCAGCTCACGCTCGACAGGCTCCTACGAGCAGTACTTC
TRBJ2-2,TRBD1,.,TRBV5-4,CASSSRTGDTGELFF,TGTGCCAGCAGCTCCAGGACAGGGGACACCGGGGAGCTGTTTTTT
TRBJ2-2,.,.,TRBV7-3,CASSLSGRTGELFF,TGTGCCAGCAGCTTATCGGGACGCACCGGGGAGCTGTTTTTT
TRBJ2-5,.,.,TRBV7-2,CASSPRETQYF,TGTGCCAGCAGCCCTAGGGAGACCCAGTACTTC
TRBJ2-3,TRBD1,.,TRBV19,CASTPGPGQADTQYF,TGTGCCAGTACCCCGGGCCCTGGACAGGCAGATACGCAGTATTTT
TRBJ2-7,.,.,TRBV20-1,CSAPESYEQYF,TGCAGTGCCCCGGAGTCCTACGAGCAGTACTTC
TRBJ2-7,.,.,TRBV28,CASVDTNYEQYF,TGTGCCAGCGTGGACACAAACTACGAGCAGTACTTC
TRBJ2-3,TRBD2,few,TRBV7-8,CASSLGFRTTGGGVKDTQYF,TGTGCCAGCAGCTTAGGTTTTCGTACGACGGGAGGAGGAGTAAAAGATACGCAGTATTTT
TRBJ1-5,.,once,TRBV12-3/TRBV12-4,CASSLGGDQPQHF,TGTGCCAGCAGTTTAGGGGGGGATCAGCCCCAGCATTTT
TRBJ2-1,.,once,TRBV24-1,CATDRGSGVNEQFF,TGTGCCACCGACCGCGGGTCAGGTGTTAATGAGCAGTTCTTC
TRBJ2-2,TRBD1,few,TRBV24-1,CATSSQGGELFF,TGTGCCACCAGTTCACAGGGGGGGGAGCTGTTTTTT
TRBJ2-5,TRBD2,.,TRBV5-1,CASSPGVLAGGQETQYF,TGCGCCAGCAGCCCGGGGGTCCTAGCGGGGGGACAAGAGACCCAGTACTTC
TRBJ2-7,.,.,TRBV5-1,CASSNPHSPSRARYEQYF,TGCGCCAGCAGCAACCCCCACTCTCCCAGCCGGGCCCGTTACGAGCAGTACTTC
TRBJ2-5,.,.,TRBV7-7,CASSLAGAGETQYF,TGTGCCAGCAGCTTAGCGGGCGCGGGAGAGACCCAGTACTTC
TRBJ2-1,.,.,TRBV7-7,CASSYDRNNEQFF,TGTGCCAGCAGTTACGACAGAAACAATGAGCAGTTCTTC
TRBJ1-1,.,once,TRBV5-6,CASSFGGGGWTEAFF,TGTGCCAGCAGCTTCGGTGGGGGAGGGTGGACTGAAGCTTTCTTT
TRBJ2-1,TRBD1,.,TRBV9,CASSAEYRGNEQFF,TGTGCCAGCAGCGCGGAATACAGGGGCAATGAGCAGTTCTTC
TRBJ2-2,TRBD2,.,TRBV2,CASERTSGTNTGELFF,TGTGCCAGCGAGAGGACTAGCGGGACCAACACCGGGGAGCTGTTTTTT
TRBJ1-3,.,.,TRBV9,CASSVEWGGISGNTIYF,TGTGCCAGCAGCGTAGAGTGGGGCGGCATCTCTGGAAACACCATATATTTT
TRBJ2-5,.,once,TRBV21-1,CASSFPRDKETQYF,TGTGCCAGCAGCTTTCCTCGGGACAAGGAGACCCAGTACTTC
TRBJ2-5,TRBD2,.,TRBV3-1/TRBV3-2,CASSLKRGQETQYF,TGTGCCAGCAGCCTTAAGCGGGGCCAAGAGACCCAGTACTTC
TRBJ2-7,.,.,TRBV1,CTSSGGGLQGSSYEQYF,TGCACCAGCAGCGGGGGTGGGTTACAGGGAAGCTCCTACGAGCAGTACTTC
TRBJ2-3,.,.,TRBV19,CASSIYITSTDTQYF,TGTGCCAGTAGTATCTACATTACTAGCACAGATACGCAGTATTTT
TRBJ2-7,TRBD2,.,TRBV24-1,CATSAQAGGPKYEQYF,TGTGCCACCAGTGCCCAGGCGGGAGGACCCAAATACGAGCAGTACTTC
TRBJ1-1,.,.,TRBV28,CASSLGGHTEAFF,TGTGCCAGCAGCTTAGGGGGGCACACTGAAGCTTTCTTT
TRBJ2-5,TRBD2,few,TRBV4-1,CASSRLAGRGLETQYF,TGCGCCAGCAGCCGGCTAGCGGGTAGAGGCTTAGAGACCCAGTACTTC
TRBJ1-3,TRBD1,.,TRBV4-1,CASSPQEGAGNTIYF,TGCGCCAGCAGCCCCCAGGAGGGGGCCGGAAACACCATATATTTT
TRBJ1-2,.,.,TRBV4-1,CASSQDEDNYGYTF,TGCGCCAGCAGCCAAGATGAGGATAACTATGGCTACACCTTC
TRBJ2-3,.,few,TRBV9,CASSTRGGTGATDTQYF,TGTGCCAGCAGCACCAGGGGAGGGACGGGGGCCACAGATACGCAGTATTTT
TRBJ2-7,.,.,TRBV11-2,CASSLGAGGGSYYEQYF,TGTGCCAGCAGCTTAGGGGCTGGGGGGGGCTCCTACTACGAGCAGTACTTC
TRBJ2-1,TRBD2,.,TRBV5-1,CASSFTPAGGRNEQFF,TGCGCCAGCAGCTTTACGCCCGCGGGAGGGCGCAATGAGCAGTTCTTC
TRBJ1-2,TRBD1,.,TRBV7-2,CASSSRTGANYGYTF,TGTGCCAGCAGCTCCCGGACAGGGGCTAACTATGGCTACACCTTC
TRBJ1-4,.,.,TRBV7-9,CASSTPREKLFF,TGTGCCAGCAGCACTCCTCGAGAAAAACTGTTTTTT
TRBJ2-3,.,.,TRBV19,CASRPRGPDTQYF,TGTGCCAGTCGACCCAGGGGCCCAGATACGCAGTATTTT
TRBJ1-2,TRBD1,.,TRBV18,CASSSSRDRTTNYGYTF,TGTGCCAGCTCATCCTCCCGGGACAGGACAACTAACTATGGCTACACCTTC
TRBJ1-5,.,.,TRBV28,CASSLVLGNQPQHF,TGTGCCAGCAGTTTAGTCCTGGGCAATCAGCCCCAGCATTTT
TRBJ2-7,TRBD1,once,TRBV5-6,CASRTGQGYEQYF,TGTGCCAGCAGGACTGGACAGGGCTACGAGCAGTACTTC
TRBJ2-1,.,once,TRBV19,CASSINRGGSYNEQFF,TGTGCCAGTAGCATCAACAGGGGGGGTTCCTACAATGAGCAGTTCTTC
TRBJ1-5,TRBD1,.,TRBV6-5,CASRDRENQPQHF,TGTGCCAGTAGGGACAGGGAAAATCAGCCCCAGCATTTT
TRBJ2-2,TRBD2,.,TRBV24-1,CATSLAGIGGELFF,TGTGCCACCAGTCTAGCGGGAATCGGCGGGGAGCTGTTTTTT
TRBJ2-4,.,.,TRBV7-8,CASRRGGSDKNIQYF,TGTGCCAGCAGAAGGGGGGGTTCGGACAAAAACATTCAGTACTTC
TRBJ2-6,.,.,TRBV14,CASSQDRGSSSGANVLTF,TGTGCCAGCAGCCAAGATAGGGGCAGCTCCTCTGGGGCCAACGTCCTGACTTTC